A selection of T cell receptor beta chains follows, all from one sample in a study of blood T cells in healthy people across ages. TCRdb passed the 5' RACE reads through MiXCR, listing each CDR3 protein once. Of about 1.4 million distinct CDR3 sequences listed, roughly 60% were seen once; the top ten hold roughly 6.3%. Sample: blood. These receptor sequences come from a man between 18 and 29 years old in good health. Both conserved end residues are part of each CDR3. A D gene is named only where the DNA matches it firmly. The size field is filled for only some rows; it gives once, few, many or a size class.

V gene	clone size	D gene	CDR3 length	J gene	CDR3 protein	CDR3 DNA
TRBV5-4	few	TRBD2	14	TRBJ2-2	CASSAKAGAGELFF	TGTGCCAGCAGCGCGAAGGCGGGGGCCGGGGAGCTGTTTTTT
TRBV9	many	.	13	TRBJ2-5	CASSVAGEETQYF	TGTGCCAGCAGCGTAGCCGGGGAAGAGACCCAGTACTTC
TRBV27	.	TRBD1	15	TRBJ2-1	CASSLTTGVVNEQFF	TGTGCCAGCAGTTTAACGACAGGGGTGGTTAATGAGCAGTTCTTC
TRBV6-4	many	.	13	TRBJ1-6	CASSDRDNSPLHF	TGTGCCAGCAGTGACAGGGATAATTCACCCCTCCACTTT
TRBV5-1	.	.	16	TRBJ2-3	CASSLVWTSSTDTQYF	TGCGCCAGCAGCTTGGTATGGACATCTAGCACAGATACGCAGTATTTT
TRBV6-6	.	.	14	TRBJ1-2	CASSYSADSADYTF	TGTGCCAGCAGTTACTCAGCGGACAGCGCTGACTACACCTTC
TRBV29-1	.	TRBD1	14	TRBJ2-7	CSVRDRGVSYEQYF	TGCAGCGTTAGGGACAGGGGTGTGTCCTACGAGCAGTACTTC
TRBV9	.	.	13	TRBJ1-2	CASSVALSYGYTF	TGTGCCAGCAGTGTAGCCCTCTCCTATGGCTACACCTTC
TRBV6-6	.	.	17	TRBJ2-3	CASSYSLTPDSTDTQYF	TGTGCCAGCAGTTACTCCCTAACCCCTGATAGCACAGATACGCAGTATTTT
TRBV4-2	.	TRBD1	17	TRBJ1-4	CASSQGDSKPSNEKLFF	TGTGCCAGCAGCCAAGGGGACAGCAAACCTTCTAATGAAAAACTGTTTTTT
TRBV30	few	TRBD2	14	TRBJ2-1	CAWVAGGSYNEQFF	TGTGCCTGGGTAGCGGGAGGATCCTACAATGAGCAGTTCTTC
TRBV20-1	.	.	15	TRBJ1-2	CSAPLTRQQPYGYTF	TGCAGTGCTCCACTGACGAGACAGCAACCCTATGGCTACACCTTC
TRBV11-2	few	.	14	TRBJ1-3	CASSQGAGGNTIYF	TGTGCCAGCAGCCAGGGAGCTGGGGGAAACACCATATATTTT
TRBV9	.	TRBD1	15	TRBJ1-4	CASSPWDRVTEKLFF	TGTGCCAGCAGCCCTTGGGACAGGGTAACCGAAAAACTGTTTTTT
TRBV7-6	.	TRBD1	14	TRBJ2-2	CASSWTGPAGELFF	TGTGCCAGCAGCTGGACAGGGCCCGCCGGGGAGCTGTTTTTT
TRBV7-9	.	TRBD2	16	TRBJ2-7	CASSKKDIPGGCEQYF	TGTGCCAGCAGCAAGAAAGATATCCCGGGGGGGTGCGAGCAGTACTTC
TRBV27	.	.	13	TRBJ1-4	CARSPQGWEKLFF	TGTGCCAGGTCCCCGCAGGGTTGGGAAAAACTGTTTTTT
TRBV6-4	.	.	13	TRBJ2-3	CASSVNVPDTQYF	TGTGCCAGCAGTGTTAACGTCCCAGATACGCAGTATTTT
TRBV7-2	few	.	13	TRBJ2-7	CASSSGLPYEQYF	TGTGCCAGCAGCTCGGGACTCCCCTACGAGCAGTACTTC
TRBV3-1	.	TRBD1	16	TRBJ2-7	CASSQPGQGSSYEQYF	TGTGCCAGCAGCCAGCCGGGACAGGGAAGCTCCTACGAGCAGTACTTC
TRBV10-3	few	.	15	TRBJ2-6	CAISAGPSGANVLTF	TGTGCCATCAGTGCGGGGCCATCTGGGGCCAACGTCCTGACTTTC
TRBV20-1	.	TRBD1	14	TRBJ1-2	CSANPGQGNYGYTF	TGCAGTGCTAATCCGGGACAGGGCAACTATGGCTACACCTTC
TRBV21-1	.	.	17	TRBJ2-2	CASSKPLGSGDTGELFF	TGTGCCAGCAGCAAACCCCTCGGTAGCGGGGACACCGGGGAGCTGTTTTTT
TRBV20-1	.	.	11	TRBJ2-1	CSAISGIEQFF	TGCAGTGCTATCAGTGGGATTGAGCAGTTCTTC
TRBV29-1	.	.	12	TRBJ2-5	CSVTGHYNEQYF	TGCAGCGTCACCGGACACTACAATGAGCAGTACTTC
TRBV29-1	.	.	14	TRBJ2-7	CSVEETLSSYEQYF	TGCAGCGTTGAAGAGACGCTAAGCTCCTACGAGCAGTACTTC
TRBV28	.	.	14	TRBJ2-5	CASSLSHQGSEQYF	TGTGCCAGCAGCTTATCGCACCAGGGGAGTGAGCAGTACTTC
TRBV27	.	TRBD1	14	TRBJ1-1	CASSFRDRVTEAFF	TGTGCCAGCAGTTTCCGGGACAGGGTAACTGAAGCTTTCTTT
TRBV6-5	.	.	13	TRBJ2-1	CASSYPTGSEQFF	TGTGCCAGCAGTTACCCCACGGGCAGTGAGCAGTTCTTC
TRBV5-6	once	.	15	TRBJ1-1	CASSLERRSNTEAFF	TGTGCCAGCAGCTTGGAACGACGCTCGAACACTGAAGCTTTCTTT
TRBV11-2	.	.	15	TRBJ1-2	CASSLAGFRNYGYTF	TGTGCCAGCAGCTTAGCGGGGTTCCGTAACTATGGCTACACCTTC
TRBV7-8	few	TRBD1	13	TRBJ2-7	CASRGDRGYEQYF	TGTGCCAGCAGAGGGGACAGGGGATACGAGCAGTACTTC
TRBV20-1	few	TRBD2	13	TRBJ2-1	CSAVAGGGNEQFF	TGCAGTGCTGTAGCGGGAGGCGGAAATGAGCAGTTCTTC
TRBV15	.	TRBD1	14	TRBJ2-7	CATSSWDSSYEQYF	TGTGCCACCAGCAGTTGGGACAGCTCCTACGAGCAGTACTTC
TRBV3-1	.	TRBD2	15	TRBJ2-7	CASSQGLADSYEQYF	TGTGCCAGCAGCCAAGGACTAGCGGACTCCTACGAGCAGTACTTC
TRBV6-5	.	.	14	TRBJ1-1	CASSYAPYNTEAFF	TGTGCCAGCAGTTACGCCCCTTATAACACTGAAGCTTTCTTT
TRBV4-3	.	.	15	TRBJ1-4	CASSQALGVEEKLFF	TGCGCCAGCAGCCAAGCTCTGGGGGTCGAAGAAAAACTGTTTTTT